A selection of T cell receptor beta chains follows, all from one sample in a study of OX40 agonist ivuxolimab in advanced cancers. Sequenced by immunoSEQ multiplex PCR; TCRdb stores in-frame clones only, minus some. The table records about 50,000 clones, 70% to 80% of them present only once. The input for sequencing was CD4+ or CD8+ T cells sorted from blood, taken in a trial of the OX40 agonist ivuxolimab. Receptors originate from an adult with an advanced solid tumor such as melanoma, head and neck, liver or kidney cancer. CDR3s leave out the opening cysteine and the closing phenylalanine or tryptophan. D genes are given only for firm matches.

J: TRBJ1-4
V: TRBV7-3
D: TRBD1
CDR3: ASSSVVDRGPTNEKLF

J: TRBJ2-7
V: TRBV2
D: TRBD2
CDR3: ASRPRAGAYEQY

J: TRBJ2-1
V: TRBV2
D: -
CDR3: ASSEGAGANEQF

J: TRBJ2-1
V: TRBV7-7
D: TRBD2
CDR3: ASSLGLDGDEQF

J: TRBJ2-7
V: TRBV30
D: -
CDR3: AWGKQGYEQY

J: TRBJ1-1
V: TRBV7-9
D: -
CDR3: ASSLQSDTEAF

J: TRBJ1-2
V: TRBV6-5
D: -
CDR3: ASSRNRVNYGYT

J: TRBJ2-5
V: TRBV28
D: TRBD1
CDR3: ASSRDRQETQY

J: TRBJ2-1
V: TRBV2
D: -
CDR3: ASSPLLITGNNEQF

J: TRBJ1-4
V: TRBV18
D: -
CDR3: ASSQPGQFPEKLF

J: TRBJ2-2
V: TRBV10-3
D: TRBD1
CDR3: AISDLSEIGGRNTGELF

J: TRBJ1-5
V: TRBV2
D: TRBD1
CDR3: AIVTGDSQPQH

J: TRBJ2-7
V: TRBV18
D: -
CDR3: ASSPRGTPYEQY

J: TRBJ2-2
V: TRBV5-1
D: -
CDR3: ASSLIGELF

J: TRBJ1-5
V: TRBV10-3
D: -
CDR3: AISESGEAVQPQH

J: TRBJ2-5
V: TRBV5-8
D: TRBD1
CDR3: ASSLLTGGAETQY

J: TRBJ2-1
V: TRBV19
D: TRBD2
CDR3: ASSIGLAVGNEQF

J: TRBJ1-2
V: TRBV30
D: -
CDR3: AWRSTGSYGYT

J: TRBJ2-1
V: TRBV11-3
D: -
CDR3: ASSLALYNEQF

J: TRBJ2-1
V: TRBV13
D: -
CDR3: ASSLGQYNEQF

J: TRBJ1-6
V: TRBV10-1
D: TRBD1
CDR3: ASRTGDNSPLH

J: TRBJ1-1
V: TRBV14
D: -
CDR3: ASSQDLVTGAAF

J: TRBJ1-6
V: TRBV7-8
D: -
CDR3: ASSLNSIGSYNSPLH

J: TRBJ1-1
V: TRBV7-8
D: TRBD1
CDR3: ASSPGQGAHTEAF

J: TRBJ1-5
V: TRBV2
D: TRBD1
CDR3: ASRGQGRSGQPQH

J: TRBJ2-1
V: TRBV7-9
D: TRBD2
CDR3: ASSAPGLAGSHNEQF

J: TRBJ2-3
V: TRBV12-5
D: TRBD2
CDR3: ASGLGLAGADTQY

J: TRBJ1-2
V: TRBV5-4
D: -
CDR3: ASSLFEGGGYGYT

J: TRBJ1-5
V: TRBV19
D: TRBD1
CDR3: ASSTLPRTGGNNQPQH

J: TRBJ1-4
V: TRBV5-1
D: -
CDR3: ASSLLGFGEKLF

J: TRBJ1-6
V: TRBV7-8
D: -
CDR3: ASSLEITGGTPLH

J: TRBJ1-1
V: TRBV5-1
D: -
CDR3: ASSRGEGNSEAF

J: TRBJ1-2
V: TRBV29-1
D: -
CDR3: SVGEGLVGGYT

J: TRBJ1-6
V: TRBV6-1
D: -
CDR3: ASSEVGVGLSPLH

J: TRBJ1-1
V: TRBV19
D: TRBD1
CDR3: ASIPQGGRNTEAF

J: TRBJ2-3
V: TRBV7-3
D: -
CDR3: ASSEGAADTQY

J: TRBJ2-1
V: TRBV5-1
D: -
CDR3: ASSLETEQF

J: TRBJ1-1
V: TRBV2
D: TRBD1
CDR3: ASSVQGDTEAF

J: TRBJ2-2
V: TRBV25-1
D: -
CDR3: ASSEDPNTGELF

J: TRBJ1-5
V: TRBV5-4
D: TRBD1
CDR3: ASSLGGQGARQPQH